Below are 15 T cell receptor beta chains sequenced from a single sample in a study of identifying expanded T cells in peripheral blood (dated by TCRdb to between 2017 and 2020). Libraries were made using the immunoSEQ multiplex PCR assay. The table comes from immuneACCESS by way of TCRdb, which keeps in-frame sequences with V and J called. Part of the clones is missing from these tables; in studies checked, under half for an unresolved V gene and the rest for unknown reasons. The sample table contains tens of thousands of clones; only one count was recorded for approximately 85% of them. The ten largest clones take up roughly 4.1% of the sample. The specimen sequenced was blood. The receptors derive from a person aged 18-70 years in good health.

The chain is built from TRBV7-9 and TRBJ1-2; 7 bases fit TRBD1. CDR3 length: 14 residues. Losses at the gene ends were 3 bases for V and 6 bases for J; bases not matched to a gene: 7. Germline assignment: CDR1 SEHNR and CDR2 FQNEAQ (reference sequence). CDR3 in amino acids: CASSFDDRVHGYTF. The CDR3 region has the DNA TGTGCCAGCAGCTTCGACGACAGGGTCCATGGCTACACCTTC. The whole variable domain, filled in from reference TRBV7-9 and TRBJ1-2, reads DTGVSQNPRHKITKRGQNVTFRCDPISEHNRLYWYRQTLGQGPEFLTYFQNEAQLEKSRLLSDRFSAERPKGSFSTLEIQRTEQGDSAMYLCASSFDDRVHGYTFGSGTRLTVV.

About this clone: A clone one base away is much larger, so this may be a read error. The rearrangement joins TRBV5-8 to TRBJ1-6, with 12 bases identical to TRBD1. V shed 4 bases, J shed 10 bases, and the junction held 6 bases outside the gene matches. The germline gives CDR1 SGHTS, CDR2 YDEGEE. CDR3 length equals 15 residues. The CDR3 sequence: CASSQGTGGMSPLHF. CDR3 DNA: TGTGCCAGCAGCCAAGGGACAGGGGGCATGTCACCCCTCCACTTT.

The gene calls are TRBV2 and TRBJ1-2, with D hard to call. Germline V gene lookup returns CDR1 SNHLY and CDR2 FYNNEI. This CDR3 is built from 16 residues. V was trimmed by 4 bases and J by 4 bases, leaving 19 bases between them. The CDR3 nucleotides are TGTGCCAGCAGTGGGCGAGTGAAATGGGAGGTCTATGGCTACACCTTC. It encodes CASSGRVKWEVYGYTF.

The genes are TRBV19 and TRBJ1-5; maybe TRBD1 (5 bases). The CDR3 is 15 amino acids. The germline V gene encodes CDR1 LNHDA and CDR2 SQIVND (reference sequence). The V end lost 4 bases, the J end lost 0 bases, and 10 bases lay between the germline ends. Here the CDR3 DNA reads TGTGCCAGTAGTAGGGGCTTCTATAGCAATCAGCCCCAGCATTTT. This codes for CASSRGFYSNQPQHF.

V usage is TRBV2 and J usage is TRBJ2-3, with D maybe TRBD1 (5 bases). This CDR3 has 13 amino acids. Trimming left V 3 bases short and J 3 bases short, with 7 bases between. Germline CDR1 and CDR2: SNHLY and FYNNEI. CDR3 amino acids: CASSDGATDTQYF. In DNA, the CDR3 is TGTGCCAGCAGTGATGGGGCTACAGATACGCAGTATTTT.

The chain has TRBV14 and TRBJ2-2, with 12 bases fitting TRBD2. This CDR3 spans 24 amino acids. With 9 bases clipped from V and 2 bases from J, the junction kept 31 bases outside the gene matches. CDR1 and CDR2 from the germline V gene are SGHDN and FVKESK. For the CDR3, the DNA is TGTGCCAGATGGGAATCAACGGGGGAGAAGAGACTAGCGGGGGTTCAGATTAACACCGGGGAGCTGTTTTTT. It is translated as CARWESTGEKRLAGVQINTGELFF.

This sequence joins TRBV29-1 and TRBJ2-4; a possible D gene is TRBD2 (6 bases). CDR3 length: 17 amino acids. The V and J ends lost 2 bases and 0 bases respectively, with 17 bases between them. CDR1 SQVTM and CDR2 ANQGSEA come from the germline V gene. The CDR3 sequence: CSVEQQGGEVAKNIQYF. The CDR3 DNA reads as TGCAGCGTTGAACAGCAGGGAGGAGAGGTAGCCAAAAACATTCAGTACTTC.

The CDR3 here is CSVELGTGVHQPQHF. Written as DNA, the CDR3 is TGCAGCGTTGAATTGGGGACAGGGGTCCATCAGCCCCAGCATTTT. V is TRBV29-1 and J is TRBJ1-5; 10 bases map to TRBD1. The germline gives CDR1 SQVTM, CDR2 ANQGSEA. The CDR3 runs 15 residues. V shed 2 bases, J shed 5 bases, and the junction held 6 bases outside the gene matches. The variable domain in full, completed from reference TRBV29-1 and TRBJ1-5, reads SAVISQKPSRDICQRGTSLTIQCQVDSQVTMMFWYRQQPGQSLTLIATANQGSEATYESGFVIDKFPISRPNLTFSTLTVSNMSPEDSSIYLCSVELGTGVHQPQHFGDGTRLSIL.

The gene calls are TRBV6-5 and TRBJ1-3; 8 bases fit TRBD1. CDR1 MNHEY and CDR2 SVGAGI come from the germline V gene. This CDR3 region has 13 residues. V dropped 6 bases and J dropped 4; count of bases not matched to a gene: 2. This chain's CDR3 is CASRGQVGNTIYF. The CDR3, as DNA: TGTGCCAGCAGGGGACAGGTGGGAAACACCATATATTTT.

The chain is built from TRBV7-2 and TRBJ1-2; D is ambiguous. The CDR3 covers 14 residues. Germline V gene lookup returns CDR1 SGHTA and CDR2 FQGNSA. Between the trimmed V and J ends, which lost 1 base and 6 bases, there was a span of 12 bases. As DNA, the CDR3 is TGTGCCAGCAGCTTAGTCTTGGCGGTTGATGGCTACACCTTC. Its translation is CASSLVLAVDGYTF.

This CDR3 reads CASSLVITEAFF. CDR3 bases: TGTGCCAGCAGCTTAGTGATCACTGAAGCTTTCTTT. The chain has TRBV7-6 and TRBJ1-1; D remains ambiguous. The ends were cut back, 1 base at V and 4 bases at J, with 4 bases in the middle. The CDR3 loop spans 12 amino acids. The germline V gene encodes CDR1 SGHVS and CDR2 FNYEAQ.

CDR3 residues: CASSAGEEAFF. DNA of the CDR3: TGCGCCAGCAGTGCGGGGGAAGAAGCTTTCTTT. J is TRBJ1-1 and V is TRBV10-2; a weak D match, TRBD1 (5 bases). Per germline, CDR1 WSHSY and CDR2 SAAADI. V lost 4 bases to trimming and J lost 8 bases, with 8 bases between them. This CDR3 region has 11 residues.

This clone appeared a single time. J is TRBJ1-1 and V is TRBV18; 8 nucleotides align to TRBD1. J lost 1 base, V lost 4 bases, and 2 bases had no gene match. The CDR3 loop spans 14 amino acids. Germline lookup yields CDR1 KGHSH and CDR2 LQKENI. The CDR3 bases are TGTGCCAGCTCACTCGGGACAGGGAACACTGAAGCTTTCTTT. It encodes CASSLGTGNTEAFF.

CDR3 sequence (DNA): TGCGCCAGCAGCCGAGGGACAGGGGGCTTTTACACTGAAGCTTTCTTT. The encoded protein is CASSRGTGGFYTEAFF. V usage is TRBV5-1 and J usage is TRBJ1-1; TRBD1 agrees at 12 bases. The V and J ends lost 4 bases and 3 bases, in that order; junction bases with no gene match: 7. Germline CDR1 SGHRS, CDR2 YFSETQ. This CDR3 region has 16 residues. The full variable domain, in which reference TRBV5-1 and TRBJ1-1 provide the parts outside the CDR3, is KAGVTQTPRYLIKTRGQQVTLSCSPISGHRSVSWYQQTPGQGLQFLFEYFSETQRNKGNFPGRFSGRQFSNSRSEMNVSTLELGDSALYLCASSRGTGGFYTEAFFGQGTRLTVV.

This clone was found once. The V call is TRBV5-4, the J call TRBJ2-3; the D call may be TRBD1 or TRBD2 (6 bases each). V lost 5 bases to trimming and J lost 1 base, with 17 bases between them. CDR3 length equals 16 residues. CDR1 and CDR2 from the germline V gene are SGHNT and YYREEE (reference sequence). CDR3 DNA sequence: TGTGCCAGCAGTCCTCAGAGGGGGGTCCGCACAGATACGCAGTATTTT. This codes for CASSPQRGVRTDTQYF.